The clone carrying this TCR beta chain came up many times. The antigen is unknown. This record comes from a study of breast tumors, draining lymph nodes, adjacent tissues. Study-wide results and limits: Tumor and nontumor repertoires were significantly more similar in luminal-like than in basal-like breast cancer. Compared with lymph nodes, tumors were less diverse; compared with nontumor tissue, more. Data only fit, rather than demonstrated, lymph node origin of most tumor T cells. Data fit most tumor T cells coming from lymph node, expanding in tumor.

Samples came from axillary lymph nodes draining the breast cancer. The CDR3 is made up of 18 amino acids. The V gene end was trimmed by 2 bases and the J gene end by 1 base; junction bases not matched to a gene: 7. Germline V gene lookup returns CDR1 MGHRA and CDR2 YSYEKL. MiXCR was run by TCRdb on the multiplex PCR reads, yielding one entry per CDR3 protein. The table shows about 180,000 distinct CDR3 sequences, with 33% occurring only once. This clonotype was sampled from a female donor with breast cancer. Some clones in this sample may be carry-over from other donors' samples. Sequencing was carried out using axillary lymph node tissue. The V gene is TRBV4-1, the J gene TRBJ2-5; 13 bases line up with TRBD2. This chain's CDR3 is CASSQKGLAGEFQETQYF. The CDR3, as DNA: TGCGCCAGCAGCCAAAAAGGACTAGCGGGGGAATTCCAAGAGACCCAGTACTTC.